Listed below are T cell receptor beta chains from one sample, sequenced in a study of blood T cells in healthy people across ages. TCRdb called the 5' RACE reads again in MiXCR, with one record for every CDR3 protein. The sample consists of about 1.1 million distinct CDR3 sequences, around two fifths of them appearing once. The material sequenced was blood. The receptor set was obtained from a man in his late teens or twenties in good health. CDR3s include the opening cysteine and the closing phenylalanine or tryptophan. The D gene is left open where the match is weak. Clone size is given for some rows only: seen once, a few or many times, or a class if the clone is expanded.

v_gene: TRBV7-9
abundance: many
j_gene: TRBJ2-3
d_gene: NA
CDR3nt: TGTGCCAGCAGCATATCGGGGAGCACAGATACGCAGTATTTT
CDR3aa: CASSISGSTDTQYF

v_gene: TRBV27
abundance: few
j_gene: TRBJ1-5
d_gene: TRBD1
CDR3nt: TGTGCCAGCAGTTTATTCGGGGACAGGGGAAGTCAGCCCCAGCATTTT
CDR3aa: CASSLFGDRGSQPQHF

v_gene: TRBV7-6
abundance: NA
j_gene: TRBJ1-4
d_gene: NA
CDR3nt: TGTGCCAGCAGCTCCCGTCTAGGGGGAGGCGAAAAACTGTTTTTT
CDR3aa: CASSSRLGGGEKLFF

v_gene: TRBV7-9
abundance: NA
j_gene: TRBJ2-1
d_gene: NA
CDR3nt: TGTGCCAGCAGCCTTGCTACAGGGAAACACAATGTGCAGTTCTTC
CDR3aa: CASSLATGKHNVQFF

v_gene: TRBV6-2/TRBV6-3
abundance: NA
j_gene: TRBJ2-7
d_gene: NA
CDR3nt: TGTGCCAGCAGTAAAAGGGTCCCCTACGAGCAGTACTTC
CDR3aa: CASSKRVPYEQYF

v_gene: TRBV6-5
abundance: few
j_gene: TRBJ2-3
d_gene: NA
CDR3nt: TGTGCCAGCGGAGGCCTAAGCACAGATACGCAGTATTTT
CDR3aa: CASGGLSTDTQYF

v_gene: TRBV12-3/TRBV12-4
abundance: few
j_gene: TRBJ2-7
d_gene: TRBD1
CDR3nt: TGTGCCAGCAGTTTAGCCGGGACAGGGAATCACGAGCAGTACTTC
CDR3aa: CASSLAGTGNHEQYF

v_gene: TRBV5-1
abundance: few
j_gene: TRBJ2-7
d_gene: NA
CDR3nt: TGCGCCAGCAGCACCGACTTGACCTACGAGCAGTACTTC
CDR3aa: CASSTDLTYEQYF

v_gene: TRBV10-3
abundance: NA
j_gene: TRBJ2-7
d_gene: NA
CDR3nt: TGTGCCATCAGTGAGGGACAAGGGAATGAGCAGTACTTC
CDR3aa: CAISEGQGNEQYF

v_gene: TRBV20-1
abundance: NA
j_gene: TRBJ2-3
d_gene: TRBD1
CDR3nt: TGCAGTGCGCAAACCGGGACAGGCACAGATACGCAGTATTTT
CDR3aa: CSAQTGTGTDTQYF

v_gene: TRBV4-2
abundance: few
j_gene: TRBJ1-5
d_gene: NA
CDR3nt: TGTGCCAGCAGCCAAGATTCAGGGTTGGCTCAGCCCCAGCATTTT
CDR3aa: CASSQDSGLAQPQHF

v_gene: TRBV6-2/TRBV6-3
abundance: NA
j_gene: TRBJ1-6
d_gene: NA
CDR3nt: TGTGCCAGCAGTTATACGGGACCGGATAATTCACCCCTCCACTTT
CDR3aa: CASSYTGPDNSPLHF

v_gene: TRBV20-1
abundance: few
j_gene: TRBJ1-1
d_gene: NA
CDR3nt: TGTAGTGCTAGAGGCGGGGCAGGGGACACTGAAGCTTTCTTT
CDR3aa: CSARGGAGDTEAFF

v_gene: TRBV9
abundance: NA
j_gene: TRBJ2-3
d_gene: NA
CDR3nt: TGTGCCAGCAGCGTACGGCAGGGTGGTTCGGATACGCAGTATTTT
CDR3aa: CASSVRQGGSDTQYF

v_gene: TRBV5-5
abundance: few
j_gene: TRBJ1-5
d_gene: TRBD1
CDR3nt: TGTGCCAGCAGCCAAACCACAGGGGGCTATCAGCCCCAGCATTTT
CDR3aa: CASSQTTGGYQPQHF

v_gene: TRBV20-1
abundance: few
j_gene: TRBJ1-1
d_gene: NA
CDR3nt: TGCAGTGCTTCTTCGGGGGCGACTGAAGCTTTCTTT
CDR3aa: CSASSGATEAFF

v_gene: TRBV12-3/TRBV12-4
abundance: many
j_gene: TRBJ1-4
d_gene: NA
CDR3nt: TGTGCCAGCAGTTTAGGAGAAGAAAAACTGTTTTTT
CDR3aa: CASSLGEEKLFF

v_gene: TRBV3-1
abundance: NA
j_gene: TRBJ2-3
d_gene: NA
CDR3nt: TGTGCCAGCAGCGCGGCAGGGGCCAGGCGGGGTACGCAGTATTTT
CDR3aa: CASSAAGARRGTQYF

v_gene: TRBV24-1
abundance: NA
j_gene: TRBJ2-3
d_gene: NA
CDR3nt: TGTGCCACCAGTGATCCTGGGAAGGGGGACACAGATACGCAGTATTTT
CDR3aa: CATSDPGKGDTDTQYF

v_gene: TRBV20-1
abundance: NA
j_gene: TRBJ2-2
d_gene: TRBD1
CDR3nt: TGCAGTGCTAGCTCGGGACAGGGGAACACCGGGGAGCTGTTTTTT
CDR3aa: CSASSGQGNTGELFF

v_gene: TRBV10-3
abundance: few
j_gene: TRBJ2-1
d_gene: NA
CDR3nt: TGTGCCATCAGCGGCGACCCCTCCTACAATGAGCAGTTCTTC
CDR3aa: CAISGDPSYNEQFF

v_gene: TRBV6-2/TRBV6-3
abundance: NA
j_gene: TRBJ1-4
d_gene: TRBD1
CDR3nt: TGTGCCAGCAGTACAGACAGGGGCGCTTCCTCTAATGAAAAACTGTTTTTT
CDR3aa: CASSTDRGASSNEKLFF

v_gene: TRBV7-2
abundance: few
j_gene: TRBJ2-1
d_gene: NA
CDR3nt: TGTGCCAGCAGCACCAGACAGTCATACAATGAGCAGTTCTTC
CDR3aa: CASSTRQSYNEQFF

v_gene: TRBV7-3
abundance: NA
j_gene: TRBJ2-3
d_gene: TRBD2
CDR3nt: TGTGCCAGCAGCACCGGGACTATGGGCACAGATACGCAGTATTTT
CDR3aa: CASSTGTMGTDTQYF

v_gene: TRBV4-1
abundance: NA
j_gene: TRBJ1-4
d_gene: NA
CDR3nt: TGCGCCAGCAGCCTTTTAAGGAACCATGAAAAACTGTTTTTT
CDR3aa: CASSLLRNHEKLFF

v_gene: TRBV6-5
abundance: few
j_gene: TRBJ1-2
d_gene: NA
CDR3nt: TGTGCCAGCAGCCGGGAGGGACCTCCTAACTATGGCTACACCTTC
CDR3aa: CASSREGPPNYGYTF

v_gene: TRBV30
abundance: few
j_gene: TRBJ2-3
d_gene: TRBD2
CDR3nt: TGTGCCTGGAATCCCCTACGGGGAGGGCAGACAGATACGCAGTATTTT
CDR3aa: CAWNPLRGGQTDTQYF

v_gene: TRBV12-3/TRBV12-4
abundance: NA
j_gene: TRBJ2-3
d_gene: TRBD1
CDR3nt: TGTGCCAGCAGTTTAGCGCTGGACAGGGATAGCACAGATACGCAGTATTTT
CDR3aa: CASSLALDRDSTDTQYF

v_gene: TRBV4-2
abundance: few
j_gene: TRBJ1-5
d_gene: NA
CDR3nt: TGTGCCAGCAGCCAGATAGGAGCAGGTCAGCCCCAGCATTTT
CDR3aa: CASSQIGAGQPQHF

v_gene: TRBV4-2
abundance: few
j_gene: TRBJ1-5
d_gene: NA
CDR3nt: TGTGCCAGCAGCCAAGATGAACGCAGCAATCAGCCCCAGCATTTT
CDR3aa: CASSQDERSNQPQHF

v_gene: TRBV5-5
abundance: many
j_gene: TRBJ2-4
d_gene: NA
CDR3nt: TGTGCCAGCAGCCTAAGACTAGGCGGTAGCATTCAGTACTTC
CDR3aa: CASSLRLGGSIQYF

v_gene: TRBV11-3
abundance: NA
j_gene: TRBJ1-5
d_gene: NA
CDR3nt: TGTGCCGGCAGCTTAGATAACCCGACAGGCAATCAGCCCCAGCATTTT
CDR3aa: CAGSLDNPTGNQPQHF

v_gene: TRBV12-3/TRBV12-4
abundance: NA
j_gene: TRBJ2-2
d_gene: NA
CDR3nt: TGTGCCAGCAGCCACCCTGACAAACTCACCGGGGAGCTGTTTTTT
CDR3aa: CASSHPDKLTGELFF

v_gene: TRBV7-2
abundance: few
j_gene: TRBJ2-7
d_gene: NA
CDR3nt: TGTGCCAGCAGCTCCTTCCCATCCTACGAGCAGTACTTC
CDR3aa: CASSSFPSYEQYF

v_gene: TRBV4-3
abundance: NA
j_gene: TRBJ2-3
d_gene: NA
CDR3nt: TGCGCCAGCAGCCCCTCCCTGGCGGACACAGATACGCAGTATTTT
CDR3aa: CASSPSLADTDTQYF

v_gene: TRBV7-2
abundance: few
j_gene: TRBJ2-7
d_gene: NA
CDR3nt: TGTGCCAGCAGCTTAGCAGGGCGCTCCTACAATGAGCAGTACTTC
CDR3aa: CASSLAGRSYNEQYF

v_gene: TRBV7-2
abundance: NA
j_gene: TRBJ2-7
d_gene: TRBD1
CDR3nt: TGTGCCAGCAGCCCTGACAGGGGCCGGTCCTACGAGCAGTACTTC
CDR3aa: CASSPDRGRSYEQYF

v_gene: TRBV20-1
abundance: NA
j_gene: TRBJ1-5
d_gene: NA
CDR3nt: TGCAGTGCTAACCCAACCTCCTGGGCCGATAATCAGCCCCAGCATTTT
CDR3aa: CSANPTSWADNQPQHF

v_gene: TRBV12-3/TRBV12-4
abundance: few
j_gene: TRBJ1-2
d_gene: NA
CDR3nt: TGTGCCAGCACCTCGAGCCTGGGACTCCCTAATCAGGGCTATGGCTACACCTTC
CDR3aa: CASTSSLGLPNQGYGYTF

v_gene: TRBV25-1
abundance: few
j_gene: TRBJ1-4
d_gene: NA
CDR3nt: TGTGCCAGCGCCAGGTTGAATAATGAAAAACTGTTTTTT
CDR3aa: CASARLNNEKLFF

v_gene: TRBV9
abundance: NA
j_gene: TRBJ2-2
d_gene: NA
CDR3nt: TGTGCCAGCAGCGCTAGCGCGAACACCGGGGAGCTGTTTTTT
CDR3aa: CASSASANTGELFF

v_gene: TRBV9
abundance: NA
j_gene: TRBJ2-5
d_gene: TRBD1
CDR3nt: TGTGCCAGCAGCGTAGCCTCAGGGGGCAGCGCTACTACAAATGAGCAGTACTTC
CDR3aa: CASSVASGGSATTNEQYF

v_gene: TRBV24-1
abundance: NA
j_gene: TRBJ2-1
d_gene: TRBD1
CDR3nt: TGTGCCACCAGTGACCTGGGACAGTGTAGCTCCTACAATGAGCAGTTCTTC
CDR3aa: CATSDLGQCSSYNEQFF

v_gene: TRBV11-2
abundance: few
j_gene: TRBJ2-5
d_gene: NA
CDR3nt: TGTGCCAGCAGCTTGGGGGTCCGTAGCGGAGAAGAGACCCAGTACTTC
CDR3aa: CASSLGVRSGEETQYF

v_gene: TRBV29-1
abundance: few
j_gene: TRBJ2-3
d_gene: NA
CDR3nt: TGCAGCGTTGTAGGGGCCCGCGGTACGCAGTATTTT
CDR3aa: CSVVGARGTQYF

v_gene: TRBV10-3
abundance: NA
j_gene: TRBJ2-1
d_gene: TRBD1
CDR3nt: TGTGCCATCAGTGAGCGGGACAGGGGACCTTACAATGAGCAGTTCTTC
CDR3aa: CAISERDRGPYNEQFF

v_gene: TRBV10-3
abundance: NA
j_gene: TRBJ2-7
d_gene: NA
CDR3nt: TGTGCCATCGCATACGGGGGCGAGCAGTACTTC
CDR3aa: CAIAYGGEQYF

v_gene: TRBV6-2/TRBV6-3
abundance: few
j_gene: TRBJ2-1
d_gene: NA
CDR3nt: TGTGCCAGCAGTTCCCCGAGGGAGGTACGGCAGGGGATAAGCTCCTACAATGAGCAGTTCTTC
CDR3aa: CASSSPREVRQGISSYNEQFF

v_gene: TRBV4-3
abundance: few
j_gene: TRBJ1-2
d_gene: NA
CDR3nt: TGCGCCAGCAGCCAAGATATTGGCGGAGAGTATGGCTACACCTTC
CDR3aa: CASSQDIGGEYGYTF

v_gene: TRBV4-1
abundance: NA
j_gene: TRBJ2-5
d_gene: NA
CDR3nt: TGCGCCAGCAGCCAAGGCCAACTAAAGACCCAGTACTTC
CDR3aa: CASSQGQLKTQYF

v_gene: TRBV6-5
abundance: NA
j_gene: TRBJ2-7
d_gene: TRBD1
CDR3nt: TGTGCCAGCACCGAACTGGGACAGGGAAACTACAATGAGCAGTACTTC
CDR3aa: CASTELGQGNYNEQYF

v_gene: TRBV15
abundance: NA
j_gene: TRBJ1-5
d_gene: TRBD1
CDR3nt: TGTGCCACCAAAACGACAGGGAGAAATCAGCCCCAGCATTTT
CDR3aa: CATKTTGRNQPQHF

v_gene: TRBV4-1
abundance: NA
j_gene: TRBJ1-5
d_gene: NA
CDR3nt: TGCGCCAGCAGCCAAGGCGGGTACTCCTCAAATCAGCCCCAGCATTTT
CDR3aa: CASSQGGYSSNQPQHF

v_gene: TRBV20-1
abundance: NA
j_gene: TRBJ2-5
d_gene: NA
CDR3nt: TGCAGTGCTACCGGGTCGTACCAAGAGACCCAGTACTTC
CDR3aa: CSATGSYQETQYF

v_gene: TRBV7-2
abundance: NA
j_gene: TRBJ2-7
d_gene: TRBD2
CDR3nt: TGTGCCAGCAGCCTCCAGAGGCCTAGCGGGTCCTGCAATGAGCAGTACTTC
CDR3aa: CASSLQRPSGSCNEQYF

v_gene: TRBV19
abundance: NA
j_gene: TRBJ1-5
d_gene: NA
CDR3nt: TGTGCCAGTAGTACGACCACAGGGAGCAATCAGCCCCAGCATTTT
CDR3aa: CASSTTTGSNQPQHF

v_gene: TRBV6-6
abundance: NA
j_gene: TRBJ2-7
d_gene: TRBD1
CDR3nt: TGTGCCAGCAGTCCCGGACAGGGAAAAAATGAGCAGTACTTC
CDR3aa: CASSPGQGKNEQYF

v_gene: TRBV19
abundance: NA
j_gene: TRBJ2-7
d_gene: NA
CDR3nt: TGTGCCAGTAGTATGGAGGCAGGGGCCAACGAGCAGTACTTC
CDR3aa: CASSMEAGANEQYF

v_gene: TRBV20-1
abundance: NA
j_gene: TRBJ2-3
d_gene: NA
CDR3nt: TGCAGTGCTGGAGATGTTGGCGGGGAGCACACAGATACGCAGTATTTT
CDR3aa: CSAGDVGGEHTDTQYF